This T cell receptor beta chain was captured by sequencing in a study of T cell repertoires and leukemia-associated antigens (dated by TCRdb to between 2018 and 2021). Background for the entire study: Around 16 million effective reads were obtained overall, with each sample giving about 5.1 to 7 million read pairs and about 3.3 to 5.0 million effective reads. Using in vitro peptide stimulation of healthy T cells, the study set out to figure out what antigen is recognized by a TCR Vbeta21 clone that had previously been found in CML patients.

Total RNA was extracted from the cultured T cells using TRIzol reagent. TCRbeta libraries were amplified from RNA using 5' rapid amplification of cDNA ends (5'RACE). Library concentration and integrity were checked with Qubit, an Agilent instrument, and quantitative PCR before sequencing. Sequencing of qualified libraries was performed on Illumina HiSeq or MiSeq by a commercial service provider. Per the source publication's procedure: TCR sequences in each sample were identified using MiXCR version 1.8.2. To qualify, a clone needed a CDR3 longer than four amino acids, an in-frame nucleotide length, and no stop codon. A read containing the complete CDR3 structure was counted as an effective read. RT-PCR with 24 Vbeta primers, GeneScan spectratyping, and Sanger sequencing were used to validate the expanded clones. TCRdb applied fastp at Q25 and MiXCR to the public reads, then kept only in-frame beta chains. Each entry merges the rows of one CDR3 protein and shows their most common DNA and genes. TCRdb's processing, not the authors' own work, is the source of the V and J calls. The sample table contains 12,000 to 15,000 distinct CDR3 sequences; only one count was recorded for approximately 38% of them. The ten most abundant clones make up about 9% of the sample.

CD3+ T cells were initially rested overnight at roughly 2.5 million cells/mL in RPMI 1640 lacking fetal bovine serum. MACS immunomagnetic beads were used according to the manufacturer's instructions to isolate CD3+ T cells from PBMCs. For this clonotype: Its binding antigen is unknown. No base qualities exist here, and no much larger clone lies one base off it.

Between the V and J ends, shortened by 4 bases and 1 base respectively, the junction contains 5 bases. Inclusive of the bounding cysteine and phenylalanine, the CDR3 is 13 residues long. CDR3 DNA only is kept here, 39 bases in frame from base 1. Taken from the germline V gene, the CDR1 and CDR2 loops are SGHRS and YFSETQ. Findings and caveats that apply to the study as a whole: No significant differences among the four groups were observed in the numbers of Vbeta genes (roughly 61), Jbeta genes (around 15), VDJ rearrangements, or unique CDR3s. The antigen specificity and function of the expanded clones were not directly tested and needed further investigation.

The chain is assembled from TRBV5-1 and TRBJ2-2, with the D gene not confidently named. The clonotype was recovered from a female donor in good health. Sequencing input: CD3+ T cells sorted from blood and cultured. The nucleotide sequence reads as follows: TGCGCCAGCAGCGTCCAGAACACCGGGGAGCTGTTTTTT. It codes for CASSVQNTGELFF.